The following is a T cell receptor beta chain sequence with its context. These data are taken from a study of blood T cell repertoires in COVID-19. Clones were sequenced by immunoSEQ multiplex PCR, and TCRdb holds only the in-frame ones, with some missing. This table has around 130,000 clones, approximately 78% appearing once. The receptor comes from an elderly woman with acute or convalescent COVID-19. Specimen: peripheral blood.

The CDR3 DNA reads TGTGCCAGCAGCTTAGGAGCCGGGACAAACTATGGCTACACCTTC. This translates into CASSLGAGTNYGYTF. The chain has TRBV7-2 and TRBJ1-2; the D gene is possibly TRBD1 (6 bases). The germline CDR1 and CDR2 sequences are SGHTA and FQGNSA. CDR3 length: 15 residues. Trimming took off 1 base at V and 2 bases at J, with 11 bases between the two ends.